This T cell receptor (beta chain) was sequenced in a study of Graves' ophthalmopathy and Graves' hyperthyroidism (dated by TCRdb to 2016 to 2019). As for the study more broadly: Peripheral blood was collected at initial diagnosis, prior to any treatment. Once sampling was done, hyperthyroidism patients were given methimazole at a starting dose of 30 mg daily, while ophthalmopathy patients were given high-dose intravenous methylprednisolone. To tell Graves' ophthalmopathy apart from Graves' hyperthyroidism, and to predict which patients would progress to ophthalmopathy, the study relied on TCR beta repertoire signatures. In total, 135 blood samples were TCR-sequenced: fewer than 50 ophthalmopathy, some 80 hyperthyroidism and roughly 17 hyperthyroidism-to-ophthalmopathy patients. An independent validation cohort was composed of around 19 hyperthyroidism patients and roughly 16 patients who later progressed from hyperthyroidism to ophthalmopathy. To explore V-J signatures distinguishing ophthalmopathy from hyperthyroidism, a discovery set of 100 or so patients (about 41 ophthalmopathy, over 55 stable hyperthyroidism) was enrolled. In 6 or 7 hyperthyroidism patients, T-cell repertoires of thyroid tissue and blood were compared. Findings and caveats that apply to the study as a whole: In validation, the model predicted ophthalmopathy progression with 55% to 71% sensitivity and roughly 72% specificity; roughly 12 predicted patients were CT-confirmed with GO in a median of around 6 months. The 13-signature model separated ophthalmopathy from stable hyperthyroidism with roughly 89% sensitivity and 81.08% specificity in cross-validation, and 80%/75% in the test set. No statistical method was used to predetermine the sample size, and group allocation was not hidden from the investigators. Among expanded thyroid clonotypes with frequency above 0.001, most also showed up in blood, which suggests that blood repertoires may reflect the thyroid immune response.

The ophthalmopathy patients had moderately to severely active disease, with a Clinical Activity Score of 3 or higher, a NOSPECS grade of 4 or higher, and a disease duration of less than 3 months. Patients were excluded if they had other autoimmune diseases, uncontrolled infections, pregnancy or lactation. Diagnosis was based on clinical symptoms, serum thyroxine, TRAb, thyroid ultrasound and orbital computed tomography. PBMCs were isolated from 10 ml of fresh peripheral blood by Ficoll-Paque density gradient centrifugation. Trizol reagent was used to extract the total RNA, and its quality was then checked on an Agilent 2100 Bioanalyzer. TCR beta CDR3 regions were amplified from RNA transcripts for repertoire sequencing. A first-round RT-PCR used HTBI primers with the Qiagen OneStep RT-PCR kit, followed by a second-round multiplex PCR, size selection and purification. Libraries were sequenced on an Illumina HiSeq2000 using paired-end 100 bp reads. The authors processed their data as follows. Reads were processed with SOAPnuke, discarding reads with adapters, uncalled bases, mean Phred below 15, or no exact constant-primer or identifier match. COPE v1.2.5 was used to merge the high-quality paired reads. Each unique nucleotide sequence was treated as a clonotype, and MiTCR v1.1 was used to align the clonotypes to the IMGT TRB V, D and J references. The analysis was limited to V-J combinations with a frequency above 0.0001, which together covered roughly 99% of repertoires. For each V-J combination, a TCR clonal expansion and chaos score was defined as the ratio of F50 clonal expansion to chaos observed in the TCRdist matrix. Welch's t-statistics and random forest were used to narrow the features down to 13 V-J combinations, which were then fed into a naive Bayes classifier. Thyroid-blood repertoire similarity was quantified with the Morisita-Horn index. TCRdb handled the public reads itself, with Q25 trimming in fastp and clone calling in MiXCR, and kept productive beta chains. Every distinct CDR3 protein forms one entry, paired with its most common genes and DNA. TCRdb, rather than the study authors, made the V and J calls. This sample has hundreds of thousands of distinct CDR3 sequences in its table, and over 40% of those were observed once. The top ten constitute over 2.5% of the sample.

Details on this clonotype: Its antigen remains undetermined. The record has no base qualities; no much larger clone is one base away.

Including the terminal cysteine and phenylalanine, the CDR3 comprises 15 residues. The retained sequence is limited to the CDR3, 45 bases, with the frame set at the first base. V is pruned by 2 bases and J by 6 bases, leaving 4 bases of the junction without a gene match. Based on the germline V gene (reference sequence), the CDR1 and CDR2 sequences are DFQATT and SNEGSKA. The source is an adult man with Graves' ophthalmopathy. The chain employs TRBV20-1 and TRBJ2-2, with 12 junctional bases fitting TRBD1. The sequencing input was peripheral blood. CDR3 sequence: CSARPGQGAAGELFF. The bases read TGCAGTGCTAGACCGGGACAGGGGGCGGCCGGGGAGCTGTTTTTT.